This TCR beta chain was observed in a study of post-analysis software for immune sequencing data. Background on the study: Relapsing-remitting, secondary progressive and progressive-relapsing courses of multiple sclerosis were included. General observations from the study: Compared against controls, patients with multiple sclerosis displayed significantly lower normalized Chao1 diversity. Comparison of patients with controls showed 5 or 6 TRBV segments more frequent in patients, TRBV5-6, TRBV5-1 and TRBV20-1 among them. By F measure, samples from a shared preparation batch strongly co-clustered.

Per the germline V gene, CDR1 is PRHDT and CDR2 is FYEKMQ (reference sequence). Trimming removed 4 bases at V and 0 bases at J, with 10 bases between. The CDR3 is made up of 15 amino acids. Worth noting for this clonotype: The antigen remains unidentified.

Sequencing libraries made from TCR beta cDNA carried unique molecular identifiers. It was from roughly 1 to 10 million T cells that around 500,000 cDNA molecules came. TCRdb itself ran the PCR reads through MiXCR, one entry per CDR3 protein. Of almost 700,000 distinct CDR3 sequences listed, 55% to 60% are singletons. The source of this sequence is a girl aged 2-9 years with multiple sclerosis. The chain links TRBV13 to TRBJ2-1, with a weak D call TRBD2 (6 bases). Sequenced input: blood. CDR3 coding DNA: TGTGCCAGCAGCTCCTGGGGGGACTCCTACAATGAGCAGTTCTTC. It encodes CASSSWGDSYNEQFF.